This entry lists 25 T cell receptor beta chains sequenced from one sample in a study of control samples from healthy donors and cancer patients. Libraries were prepared by immunoSEQ multiplex PCR; TCRdb keeps only in-frame clonotypes and omits some of them. The data show tens of thousands of clones, about 95% seen once. What was sequenced was blood. These receptors all stem from a man younger than 40 in good health.

The rearrangement uses TRBV30 and TRBJ2-7; TRBD1 agrees at 8 bases. V shed 0 bases, J shed 5 bases, and the junction held 12 bases outside the gene matches. This CDR3 is built from 16 residues. CDR1 and CDR2 (germline): GTSNPN, SVGIG (reference sequence). As DNA, the CDR3 is TGTGCCTGGAGTGTACTATTAGGGGCAGGGGGCCACGAGCAGTACTTC. Its translation: CAWSVLLGAGGHEQYF.

The chain is built from TRBV7-2 and TRBJ2-4; TRBD2 matches 10 bases. V lost 5 bases and J lost 7; bases outside the gene matches: 17. CDR3 length equals 18 residues. CDR1 and CDR2 from the germline V gene are SGHTA and FQGNSA. CDR3 sequence (DNA): TGTGCCAGCAGCCCCCGGACTAGCGGAACTCTTATGGGGAACATTCAGTACTTC. Its protein product is CASSPRTSGTLMGNIQYF.

The rearrangement joins TRBV9 to TRBJ1-1, with D possibly TRBD1 on 6 matching bases. Trimming took off 0 bases at V and 4 bases at J, with 16 bases between the two ends. Germline V gene sequence: CDR1 SGDLS, CDR2 YYNGEE. This CDR3 region has 16 residues. CDR3 region: CASSVVGGAGGTEAFF. In DNA, the CDR3 is TGTGCCAGCAGCGTAGTTGGGGGCGCGGGAGGCACTGAAGCTTTCTTT. Full variable domain (remainder filled in from reference TRBV9 and TRBJ1-1): DSGVTQTPKHLITATGQRVTLRCSPRSGDLSVYWYQQSLDQGLQFLIQYYNGEERAKGNILERFSAQQFPDLHSELNLSSLELGDSALYFCASSVVGGAGGTEAFFGQGTRLTVV.

This rearrangement joins TRBV4-3 to TRBJ2-3; TRBD1 matches 7 bases. V lost 1 base and J lost 0; bases outside the gene matches: 7. The germline V gene encodes CDR1 LGHNA and CDR2 YSLEER. The CDR3 is 17 residues long. The CDR3 here is CASSQGPGGTSTDTQYF. The CDR3 DNA follows: TGCGCCAGCAGCCAAGGTCCAGGGGGAACTAGCACAGATACGCAGTATTTT.

V and J are TRBV18 and TRBJ1-4; D is unresolved. Deletions cut 3 bases from V and 2 bases from J, with 1 base between. From germline, CDR1 is KGHSH and CDR2 LQKENI. The CDR3 has 12 residues. CDR3 sequence reads: CASSPTNEKLFF. The CDR3 coding sequence is TGTGCCAGCTCACCTACTAATGAAAAACTGTTTTTT.

The chain couples TRBV19 to TRBJ2-1, with D uncertain. Germline CDR1 LNHDA, CDR2 SQIVND (reference sequence). Trimming left V 6 bases short and J 4 bases short, with 7 bases between. This CDR3 contains 12 residues. This chain's CDR3 is CASSPQYNEQFF. For the CDR3, the DNA is TGTGCCAGTAGCCCTCAGTACAATGAGCAGTTCTTC.

This chain links TRBV7-2 with TRBJ2-5, with D possibly called TRBD1 or TRBD2 (5 bases each). Germline CDR1 is SGHTA and CDR2 is FQGNSA. The length of the CDR3 is 15 residues. Trimming took 1 base from V and 6 from J, leaving 15 bases between them. The CDR3 region is CASSLVPGSGQTQYF. The DNA of the CDR3 is TGTGCCAGCAGCTTAGTCCCAGGATCGGGACAGACCCAGTACTTC.

The sample holds one count of this clone. The chain uses TRBV6-2 or TRBV6-3 and TRBJ1-6; 7 bases map to TRBD1. Trimming removed 5 bases from V and 3 bases from J; junction bases left unmatched: 7. Germline CDR1 MNHEY, CDR2 SVGEGT. This CDR3 has 16 residues. The CDR3 is CASSRFGTDYNSPLHF. CDR3 coding DNA: TGTGCCAGCAGTCGTTTCGGGACAGACTATAATTCACCCCTCCACTTT.

This rearrangement joins TRBV6-2 or TRBV6-3 to TRBJ1-1; D not resolved. The CDR3 is 12 residues long. The germline CDR1 and CDR2 sequences are MNHEY and SVGEGT. V was shortened by 3 bases and J by 4 bases, with 6 bases between the two germline ends. The CDR3 loop reads CASSYLGTEAFF. The CDR3 nucleotides are TGTGCCAGCAGTTATTTAGGCACTGAAGCTTTCTTT.

The V and J genes are TRBV15 and TRBJ1-2, with unresolved D. The CDR3 spans 14 residues. Trimming removed 2 bases from V and 4 bases from J, with 11 bases in between. Germline CDR1 is LNHNV and CDR2 is YYDKDF (reference sequence). Written as DNA, the CDR3 is TGTGCCACCAGCAGACACAGTCGAGCCTATGGCTACACCTTC. This gives the protein CATSRHSRAYGYTF.

The chain uses TRBV7-2 and TRBJ2-5, with D hard to call. The germline V and J ends were trimmed by 2 bases and 2 bases, with 15 bases remaining between them. This CDR3 has 16 amino acids. CDR1 and CDR2 (germline): SGHTA, FQGNSA. This chain's CDR3 is CASSLSWGLLQETQYF. The CDR3 nucleotides are TGTGCCAGCAGCTTATCGTGGGGATTATTACAAGAGACCCAGTACTTC. The variable domain in full, completed from reference TRBV7-2 and TRBJ2-5, reads GAGVSQSPSNKVTEKGKDVELRCDPISGHTALYWYRQSLGQGLEFLIYFQGNSAPDKSGLPSDRFSAERTGGSVSTLTIQRTQQEDSAVYLCASSLSWGLLQETQYFGPGTRLLVL.

This chain uses TRBV10-3 with TRBJ1-2; TRBD1 aligns across 9 bases. This CDR3 spans 16 amino acids. CDR1 and CDR2 (germline): ENHRY, SYGVKD. J gave up 1 base and V 6 bases, and 9 bases lay outside the gene matches. CDR3 coding DNA: TGTGCCATCAGACAGGACAGGGGACCACATAACTATGGCTACACCTTC. Residues: CAIRQDRGPHNYGYTF.

The chain combines TRBV18 with TRBJ1-3; no clear D. The CDR3 is made up of 19 amino acids. V was cut by 3 bases and J by 0 bases, with 21 bases left in between. CDR1 and CDR2 (germline): KGHSH, LQKENI. The CDR3 sequence is CASSPLGPRVSFSGNTIYF. The CDR3 DNA sequence: TGTGCCAGCTCACCCCTTGGGCCCCGGGTCTCTTTCTCTGGAAACACCATATATTTT.

This chain joins TRBV7-8 and TRBJ2-3, with TRBD1 matching over 8 bases. The CDR3 is 17 amino acids. CDR1 and CDR2 from the germline V gene are SGHVS and FQNEAQ. J gave up 4 bases and V 4 bases, and 13 bases lay outside the gene matches. DNA for the CDR3: TGTGCCAGCAGCTCCTTACAGGGGGTTGGTAACGCAGATACGCAGTATTTT. It yields the protein CASSSLQGVGNADTQYF.

V and J are TRBV27 and TRBJ2-3, with D tentatively TRBD1 (5 bases). This CDR3 contains 15 residues. Germline CDR1 is MNHEY and CDR2 is SMNVEV (reference sequence). Trimming stripped 6 bases from V and 0 bases from J, with 13 bases between. CDR3 bases: TGTGCCAGCAGGCATTCGACAGTCAGCACAGATACGCAGTATTTT. Protein sequence: CASRHSTVSTDTQYF.

The chain links TRBV6-1 to TRBJ2-3; 8 nucleotides agree with TRBD1. After removal of 1 base from V and 2 bases from J, the junction contained 2 bases not matched to a gene. This CDR3 contains 15 residues. CDR1 and CDR2 (germline): MNHNS, SASEGT. The CDR3 here is CASSEGTGHTDTQYF. Here the CDR3 DNA reads TGTGCCAGCAGTGAAGGGACAGGGCACACAGATACGCAGTATTTT.

This clone was seen a single time. The chain employs TRBV5-1 and TRBJ2-1; 10 positions match TRBD2. The V gene's germline CDR1 is SGHRS and CDR2 YFSETQ. This CDR3 has 15 residues. The V gene end was trimmed by 0 bases and the J gene end by 8 bases; junction bases not matched to a gene: 5. In DNA, the CDR3 is TGCGCCAGCAGCTTGGGGCTAGCGGGAGCCTATGAGCAGTTCTTC. Its translation: CASSLGLAGAYEQFF.

The CDR3 DNA is TGCGCCAGCAGCCTGACTAGCGGAGGATACGAGCAGTACTTC. Translation gives CASSLTSGGYEQYF. The V gene is TRBV4-1, the J gene TRBJ2-7, with 9 bases matching TRBD2. The CDR3 sequence is 14 residues long. The germline V gene encodes CDR1 MGHRA and CDR2 YSYEKL. V shed 4 bases and J 4 bases; nucleotides not matched to a gene: 5.

The V and J genes are TRBV4-3 and TRBJ2-3; TRBD2 matches at 7 bases. J gave up 5 bases and V 0 bases, and 5 bases lay outside the gene matches. This CDR3 has 15 residues. CDR1 and CDR2 (germline): LGHNA, YSLEER. This chain's CDR3 is CASSQEGGRGDTQYF. The CDR3 DNA reads TGCGCCAGCAGCCAAGAGGGCGGGAGAGGAGATACGCAGTATTTT.

This clone was counted once. The CDR3 DNA reads TGTGCCAGCACCATTGCCGGGACCCTAAGCTCCTACGAGCAGTACTTC. This encodes CASTIAGTLSSYEQYF. The V and J genes are TRBV28 and TRBJ2-7; D might be TRBD1 or TRBD2, each matching 5 bases. V was cut by 7 bases and J by 0 bases, with 19 bases left in between. This CDR3 has 16 residues. CDR1 is MDHEN and CDR2 is SYDVKM in the germline V gene.

CDR3 amino acids: CASSPRGGYEQFF. The CDR3 DNA reads TGTGCCAGCAGCCCCAGAGGCGGCTATGAGCAGTTCTTC. The rearrangement links TRBV7-9 to TRBJ2-1; no clear D. V lost 5 bases to trimming and J lost 8 bases, with 13 bases between them. The CDR3 covers 13 residues. The V gene's germline CDR1 is SEHNR and CDR2 FQNEAQ (reference sequence).

The genes are TRBV28 and TRBJ1-4, with D maybe TRBD1 (6 bases). The CDR3 totals 14 residues. The V and J ends lost 6 bases and 1 base respectively, with 9 bases between them. Germline CDR1 MDHEN, CDR2 SYDVKM. CDR3 sequence: CASSPGVTNEKLFF. The DNA of the CDR3 is TGTGCCAGCAGCCCAGGGGTAACTAATGAAAAACTGTTTTTT.

The V gene is TRBV30, the J gene TRBJ1-6; D gene unclear. Germline V gene sequence: CDR1 GTSNPN, CDR2 SVGIG (reference sequence). This CDR3 comprises 17 residues. V dropped 3 bases and J dropped 0 bases, with 15 bases sitting between them. CDR3 DNA sequence: TGTGCCTGGAGGGGAGGAAACCGGGGCTCCTATAATTCACCCCTCCACTTT. Translation gives CAWRGGNRGSYNSPLHF. Variable domain in full (rest from reference TRBV30 and TRBJ1-6): SQTIHQWPATLVQPVGSPLSLECTVEGTSNPNLYWYRQAAGRGLQLLFYSVGIGQISSEVPQNLSASRPQDRQFILSSKKLLLSDSGFYLCAWRGGNRGSYNSPLHFGNGTRLTVT.

This clone was recorded a few times. The chain is built from TRBV5-6 and TRBJ2-2, with 8 nucleotides matching TRBD2. CDR1 and CDR2 (germline): SGHDT, YYEEEE. CDR3 length equals 15 residues. With V trimmed by 1 base and J by 8 bases, 7 bases remained unmatched. CDR3 in DNA: TGTGCCAGCAGCTTGACTAGCGGACTCCGGGGGGAGCTGTTTTTT. Translation gives CASSLTSGLRGELFF.

This rearrangement joins TRBV6-4 to TRBJ2-1; 8 bases line up with TRBD2. This CDR3 spans 14 amino acids. V lost 5 bases to trimming and J lost 5 bases; unmatched junction nucleotides: 5. The germline gives CDR1 MRHNA, CDR2 SNTAGT. The CDR3 is CASSRAGENNEQFF. The CDR3 bases are TGTGCCAGCAGTCGAGCGGGAGAGAACAATGAGCAGTTCTTC.